This T cell receptor beta chain was profiled in a study of radiotherapy plus CTLA-4 blockade in lung cancer. Across the study: Patients showed objective responses in 15% to 20% of cases and disease control in roughly 31%.

Note on this clone: Its antigen is as yet unknown.

Patients in the study, people with chemo-refractory metastatic non-small-cell lung cancer, received focal radiation plus ipilimumab CTLA-4 blockade. The method was immunoSEQ multiplex PCR; TCRdb's version includes in-frame clones alone and lacks a portion of them. The sample lists just under 45,000 clones, roughly 67% occurring once. Overall study findings and caveats: TCR clones of tumor origin grew in blood after radiotherapy plus ipilimumab.

This TCR was sampled from a human donor with non-small cell lung cancer who had a partial response to radiotherapy plus ipilimumab. This material consisted of peripheral blood, taken from a patient treated with radiotherapy plus ipilimumab.

The CDR3 reads CASSLVSGTGELFF. In DNA, the CDR3 is TGTGCCAGCAGCTTAGTATCCGGCACCGGGGAGCTGTTTTTT. The V call is TRBV7-9, the J call TRBJ2-2; D is ambiguous. The CDR3 sequence is 14 residues long. V lost 1 base and J lost 4, with 7 bases in between. Looked up from germline, CDR1 is SEHNR and CDR2 is FQNEAQ (reference sequence).